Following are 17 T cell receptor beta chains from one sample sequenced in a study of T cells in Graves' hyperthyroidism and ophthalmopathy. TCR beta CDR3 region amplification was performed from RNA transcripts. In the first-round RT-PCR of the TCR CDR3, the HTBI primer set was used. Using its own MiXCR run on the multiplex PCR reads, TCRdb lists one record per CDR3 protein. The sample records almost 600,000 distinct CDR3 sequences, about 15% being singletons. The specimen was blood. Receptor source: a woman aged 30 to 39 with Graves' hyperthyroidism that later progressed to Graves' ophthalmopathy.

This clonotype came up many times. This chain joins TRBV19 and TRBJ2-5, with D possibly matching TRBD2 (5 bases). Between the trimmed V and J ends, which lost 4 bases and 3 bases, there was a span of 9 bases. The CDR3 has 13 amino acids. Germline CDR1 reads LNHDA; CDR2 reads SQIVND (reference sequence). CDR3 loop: CASSKGAEETQYF. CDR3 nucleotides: TGTGCCAGTAGTAAGGGAGCGGAAGAGACCCAGTACTTC.

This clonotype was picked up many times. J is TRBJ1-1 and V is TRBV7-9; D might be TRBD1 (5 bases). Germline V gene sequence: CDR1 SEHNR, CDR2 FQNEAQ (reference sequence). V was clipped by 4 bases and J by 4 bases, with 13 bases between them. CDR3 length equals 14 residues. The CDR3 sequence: CASSWTPPGTEAFF. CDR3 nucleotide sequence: TGTGCCAGCAGCTGGACACCCCCAGGCACTGAAGCTTTCTTT.

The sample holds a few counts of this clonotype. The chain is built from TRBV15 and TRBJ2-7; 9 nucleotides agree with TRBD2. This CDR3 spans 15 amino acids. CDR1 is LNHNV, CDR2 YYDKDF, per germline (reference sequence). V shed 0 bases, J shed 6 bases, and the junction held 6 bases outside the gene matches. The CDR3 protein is CATSRDVSGRSEQYF. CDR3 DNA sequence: TGTGCCACCAGCAGAGATGTAAGCGGGAGGTCCGAGCAGTACTTC.

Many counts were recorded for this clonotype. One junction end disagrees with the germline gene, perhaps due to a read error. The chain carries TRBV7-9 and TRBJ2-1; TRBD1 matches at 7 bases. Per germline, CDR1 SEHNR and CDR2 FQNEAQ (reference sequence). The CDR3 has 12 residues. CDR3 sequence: CASSLSPDRAIF. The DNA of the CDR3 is TGTGCCAGCAGCTTGAGCCCCGACAGGGCCATCTTC.

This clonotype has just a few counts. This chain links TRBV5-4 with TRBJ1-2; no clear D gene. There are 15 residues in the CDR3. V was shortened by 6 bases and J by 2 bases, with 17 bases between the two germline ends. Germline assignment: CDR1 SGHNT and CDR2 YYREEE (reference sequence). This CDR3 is CASTLGEEGNYGYTF. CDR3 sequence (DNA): TGTGCCAGCACGCTGGGCGAGGAGGGCAACTATGGCTACACCTTC.

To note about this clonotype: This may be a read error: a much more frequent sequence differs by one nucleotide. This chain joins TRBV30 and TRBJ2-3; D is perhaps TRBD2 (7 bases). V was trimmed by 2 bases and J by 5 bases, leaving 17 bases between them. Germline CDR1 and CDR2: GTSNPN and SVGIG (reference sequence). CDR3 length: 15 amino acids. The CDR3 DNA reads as TGTGCCTGGAGTAGTTTCGGGGGGCCTATAGATACGCAGTATTTT. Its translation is CAWSSFGGPIDTQYF.

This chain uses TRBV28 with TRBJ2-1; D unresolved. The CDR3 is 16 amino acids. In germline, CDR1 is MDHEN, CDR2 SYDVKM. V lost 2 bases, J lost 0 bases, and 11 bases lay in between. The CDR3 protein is CASSLTPLSSYNEQFF. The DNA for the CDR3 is TGTGCCAGCAGTTTAACCCCATTAAGCTCCTACAATGAGCAGTTCTTC.

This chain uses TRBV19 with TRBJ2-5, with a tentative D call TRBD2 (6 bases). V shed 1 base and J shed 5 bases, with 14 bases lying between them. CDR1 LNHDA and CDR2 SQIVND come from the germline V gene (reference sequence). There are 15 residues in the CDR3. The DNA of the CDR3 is TGTGCCAGTAGTATAGGTACGACGGGACTGGAGACCCAGTACTTC. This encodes CASSIGTTGLETQYF.

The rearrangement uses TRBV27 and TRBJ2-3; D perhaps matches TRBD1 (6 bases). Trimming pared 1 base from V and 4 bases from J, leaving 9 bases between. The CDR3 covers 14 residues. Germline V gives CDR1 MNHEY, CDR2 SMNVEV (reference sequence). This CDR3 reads CASSLLGAADTQYF. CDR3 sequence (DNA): TGTGCCAGCAGTTTATTGGGGGCGGCAGATACGCAGTATTTT.

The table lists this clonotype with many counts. The CDR3 DNA reads TGCAGTGCTTCTGGGACTAGCGGGACCAGCTCCTACGAGCAGTACTTC. Residues: CSASGTSGTSSYEQYF. The chain couples TRBV20-1 to TRBJ2-7, with 13 bases aligning to TRBD2. The V and J ends lost 5 bases and 0 bases, in that order; junction bases with no gene match: 7. Germline V gene data show CDR1 as DFQATT and CDR2 as SNEGSKA (reference sequence). This CDR3 has 16 amino acids.

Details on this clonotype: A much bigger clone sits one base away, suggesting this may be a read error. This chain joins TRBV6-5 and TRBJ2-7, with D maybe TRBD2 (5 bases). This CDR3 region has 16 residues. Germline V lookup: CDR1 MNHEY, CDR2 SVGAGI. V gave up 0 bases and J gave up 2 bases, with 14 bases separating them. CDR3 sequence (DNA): TGTGCCAGCAGTTACTCATCTTTGCGAGGGACCTACGAGCAGTACTTC. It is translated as CASSYSSLRGTYEQYF.

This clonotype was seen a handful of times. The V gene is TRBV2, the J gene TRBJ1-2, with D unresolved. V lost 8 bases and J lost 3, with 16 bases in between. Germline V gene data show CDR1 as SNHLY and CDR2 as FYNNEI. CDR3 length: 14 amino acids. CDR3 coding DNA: TGTGCCAGCCGGAGGGAGGGTGGGTACTATGGCTACACCTTC. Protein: CASRREGGYYGYTF.

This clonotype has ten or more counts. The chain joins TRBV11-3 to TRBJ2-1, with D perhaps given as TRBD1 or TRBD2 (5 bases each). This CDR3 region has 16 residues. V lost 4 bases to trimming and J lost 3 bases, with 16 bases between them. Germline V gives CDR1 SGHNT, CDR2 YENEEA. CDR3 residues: CASSSAGTVIYNEQFF. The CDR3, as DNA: TGTGCCAGCAGCTCCGCCGGGACCGTGATCTACAATGAGCAGTTCTTC.

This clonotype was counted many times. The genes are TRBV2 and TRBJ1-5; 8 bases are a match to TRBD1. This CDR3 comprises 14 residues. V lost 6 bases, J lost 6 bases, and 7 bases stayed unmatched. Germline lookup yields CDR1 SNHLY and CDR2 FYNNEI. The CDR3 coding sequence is TGTGCCAGCAGCAGGGGGCAGGGTGCTCAGCCCCAGCATTTT. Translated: CASSRGQGAQPQHF.

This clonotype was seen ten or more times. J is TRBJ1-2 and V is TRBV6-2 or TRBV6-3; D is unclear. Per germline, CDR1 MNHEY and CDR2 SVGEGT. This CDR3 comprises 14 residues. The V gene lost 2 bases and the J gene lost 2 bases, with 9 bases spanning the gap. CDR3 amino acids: CASSYETLNYGYTF. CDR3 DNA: TGTGCCAGCAGTTACGAGACACTCAACTATGGCTACACCTTC.

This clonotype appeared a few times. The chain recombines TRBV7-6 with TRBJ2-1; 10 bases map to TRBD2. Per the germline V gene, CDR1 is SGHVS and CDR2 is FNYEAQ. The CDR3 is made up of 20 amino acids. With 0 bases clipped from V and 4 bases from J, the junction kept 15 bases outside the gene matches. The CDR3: CASSLARSSLAGAYYNEQFF. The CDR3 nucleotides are TGTGCCAGCAGCTTAGCGCGTTCTTCGCTAGCGGGAGCTTATTACAATGAGCAGTTCTTC.

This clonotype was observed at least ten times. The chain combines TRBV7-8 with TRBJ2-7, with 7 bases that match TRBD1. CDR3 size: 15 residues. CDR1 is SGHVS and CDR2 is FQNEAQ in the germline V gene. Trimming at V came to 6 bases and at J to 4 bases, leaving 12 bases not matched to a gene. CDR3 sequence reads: CASSFTGVGKYEQYF. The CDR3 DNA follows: TGTGCCAGCAGTTTCACAGGGGTGGGGAAATACGAGCAGTACTTC.